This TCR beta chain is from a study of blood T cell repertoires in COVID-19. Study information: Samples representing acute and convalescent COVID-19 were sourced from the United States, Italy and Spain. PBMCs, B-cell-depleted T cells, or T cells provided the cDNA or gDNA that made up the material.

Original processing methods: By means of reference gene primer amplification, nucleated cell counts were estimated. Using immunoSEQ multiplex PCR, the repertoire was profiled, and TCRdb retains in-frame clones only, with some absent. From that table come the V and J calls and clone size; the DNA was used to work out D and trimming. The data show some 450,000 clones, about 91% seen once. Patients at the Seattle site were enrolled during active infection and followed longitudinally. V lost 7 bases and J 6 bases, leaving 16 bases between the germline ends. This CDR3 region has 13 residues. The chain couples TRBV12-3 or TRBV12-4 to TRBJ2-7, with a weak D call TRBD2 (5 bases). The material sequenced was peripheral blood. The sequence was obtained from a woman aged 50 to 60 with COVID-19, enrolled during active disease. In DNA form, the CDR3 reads TGTGCCAGCACCTCTAGCAGTCGGGCCGAGCAGTACTTC. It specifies CASTSSSRAEQYF.